The 9 T cell receptor beta chains listed next were all sequenced from one sample in a study of vaccination effects on CD4 cells after COVID-19. Ahead of sequencing, the ViraFEST assay grew antigen-specific CD4+ T cells using viral peptide pools. Isolating CD4+ T cells followed about 10 days of culture. All participants had two doses of either the BNT162b2 or mRNA-1273 vaccine. The method was immunoSEQ multiplex PCR; TCRdb's version includes in-frame clones alone and lacks a portion of them. The top ten hold approximately 8% of the sample, which has about 24,000 clones, 60% to 80% seen once. Antigens of these TCRs are unknown. This specimen was CD4+ T cells from PBMCs cultured with SARS-CoV-2 spike peptides, taken after COVID-19 vaccination. All receptors derive from a human donor who received a COVID-19 vaccine.

The rearrangement links TRBV27 to TRBJ1-1; TRBD1 agrees at 7 bases. This CDR3 has 15 residues. Germline trimming cut 2 bases from V and 0 bases from J; bases unmatched to any gene: 3. Germline CDR1 MNHEY, CDR2 SMNVEV (reference sequence). The CDR3 protein is CASSLGDSVNTEAFF. The CDR3 bases are TGTGCCAGCAGTTTAGGGGACAGTGTGAACACTGAAGCTTTCTTT.

The V and J genes are TRBV6-5 and TRBJ2-7; TRBD2 matches 11 bases. Germline V gene sequence: CDR1 MNHEY, CDR2 SVGAGI. The CDR3 is 15 amino acids. Trimming at V came to 6 bases and at J to 3 bases, leaving 7 bases not matched to a gene. CDR3 DNA: TGTGCCAGCAGGGGGGGGCTAGCGGGAGGCTACGAGCAGTACTTC. This sequence encodes CASRGGLAGGYEQYF.

The CDR3 reads CASSLNSYVADLSSDTQYF. CDR3 bases: TGTGCCAGCAGCTTAAACTCCTATGTAGCGGACTTGTCTTCAGATACGCAGTATTTT. The chain uses TRBV13 and TRBJ2-3; weak D call: TRBD2 (6 bases). V lost 2 bases to trimming and J lost 4 bases, with 25 bases between them. This CDR3 spans 19 amino acids. Per the germline V gene, CDR1 is PRHDT and CDR2 is FYEKMQ (reference sequence).

The V call is TRBV5-1, the J call TRBJ2-7; D remains unclear. The germline gives CDR1 SGHRS, CDR2 YFSETQ. The V and J ends lost 1 base and 4 bases respectively, with 9 bases between them. This CDR3 has 13 amino acids. CDR3 residues: CASSLYRDYEQYF. The CDR3 DNA sequence: TGCGCCAGCAGCTTGTATAGGGATTACGAGCAGTACTTC.

The chain carries TRBV5-1 and TRBJ1-6; tentatively, D is TRBD1 (6 bases). The germline gives CDR1 SGHRS, CDR2 YFSETQ. The CDR3 runs to 16 residues. V was cut by 5 bases and J by 0 bases, with 12 bases left in between. As DNA, the CDR3 is TGCGCCAGCAGGCCAGGACAGAGCTCCTATAATTCACCCCTCCACTTT. Encoded protein: CASRPGQSSYNSPLHF.

V usage is TRBV4-1 and J usage is TRBJ2-1, with 10 bases that match TRBD2. The germline V gene has CDR1 MGHRA and CDR2 YSYEKL. This CDR3 contains 20 residues. After removal of 2 bases from V and 8 bases from J, the junction contained 21 bases not matched to a gene. The CDR3 protein is CASSQKSLISSGGAKDEQFF. CDR3 coding DNA: TGCGCCAGCAGCCAAAAATCCCTTATCTCGAGCGGGGGGGCGAAGGATGAGCAGTTCTTC.

The V and J genes are TRBV3-1 (or the pseudogene TRBV3-2) and TRBJ2-6; D remains unclear. The CDR3 consists of 15 residues. Germline CDR1 LGHDT, CDR2 YNNKEL (reference sequence). V was shortened by 0 bases and J by 3 bases, with 6 bases between the two germline ends. The DNA for the CDR3 is TGTGCCAGCAGCCAAGAGTCAGGTGGGGCCAACGTCCTGACTTTC. It is translated as CASSQESGGANVLTF.

This clone was found a few times. The rearrangement joins TRBV4-2 to TRBJ2-2; D is perhaps TRBD2 (6 bases). This CDR3 is built from 22 residues. V was shortened by 3 bases and J by 0 bases, with 29 bases between the two germline ends. Per the germline V gene, CDR1 is LGHNA and CDR2 is YNFKEQ. CDR3 nucleotides: TGTGCCAGCAGCCAGATACGCGGGGTACCAGCGGGCGCCTCCTCGAACACCGGGGAGCTGTTTTTT. It translates to CASSQIRGVPAGASSNTGELFF.

This clone has more than one count but fewer than ten. The chain links TRBV27 to TRBJ1-4, with a weak D call TRBD1 (5 bases). The germline gives CDR1 MNHEY, CDR2 SMNVEV (reference sequence). The germline V and J ends were trimmed by 3 bases and 3 bases, with 20 bases remaining between them. The CDR3 spans 18 residues. The CDR3 DNA reads as TGTGCCAGCAGTTTTGAACGGATGAGAGGGGTAGCTAATGAAAAACTGTTTTTT. Translation gives CASSFERMRGVANEKLFF.